The T cell receptor (beta chain) described here comes from a study of CD8+ T cells in alopecia areata. Worth noting for this clone: Its antigen is as yet unknown.

The study team obtained lesional scalp punch biopsies and peripheral blood from alopecia areata patients. Study observations and caveats: Patients shared TCRs less clearly than mice did, possibly for HLA-related reasons. Lesional scalp, notably in alopecia totalis/universalis, had clonality above that of normal scalp.

It was cDNA, reverse transcribed from extracted RNA, that served as the sequencing template. TCRdb's copy holds only in-frame clones and misses some; the assay was immunoSEQ multiplex PCR. The table includes some 11,000 clones, approximately 60% detected once. This TCR came from a human donor with alopecia areata. The sequencing input was skin.

CDR3 amino acids: CAIRAGLGGNEIYNEQFF. CDR3 bases: TGTGCCATCAGAGCGGGATTAGGGGGGAATGAAATCTACAATGAGCAGTTCTTC. The chain carries TRBV10-3 and TRBJ2-1; D may be TRBD2 (7 bases). The CDR3 covers 18 residues. Germline loops: CDR1 ENHRY, CDR2 SYGVKD. Trimming stripped 6 bases from V and 3 bases from J, with 24 bases between.